The subject of this entry is one TCR beta chain. Its antigen is as yet unknown. The sample belongs to a study of T cell repertoires in cytomegalovirus infection. Study conclusions and caveats: It was HLA-C-restricted CMV-specific TCR beta clonotypes that dominated the response ex vivo. Pooled public TCR beta family frequency picked out CMV carriers with the relevant HLA.

TCRdb processed the reads anew with MiXCR; each CDR3 protein has one entry. The data hold 200,000 to 300,000 distinct CDR3 sequences, with about 12% observed a single time. This CDR3 is built from 12 residues. The V gene end was trimmed by 3 bases and the J gene end by 10 bases; junction bases not matched to a gene: 3. Germline V gene sequence: CDR1 LNHDA, CDR2 SQIVND (reference sequence). Sequencing used PBMCs. The receptor comes from a human donor in good health (CMV status not recorded). Some clones in this sample may be carry-over from other donors' samples. The chain joins TRBV19 to TRBJ1-2, with TRBD1 identical over 9 bases. CDR3 bases: TGTGCCAGTAGTATCGGGACAGGGCTCTACACCTTC. Translating it yields CASSIGTGLYTF.